Shown below are 8 T cell receptor beta chains from a single sample sequenced in a study of blood T cell repertoires in COVID-19. Libraries were prepared by immunoSEQ multiplex PCR; TCRdb keeps only in-frame clonotypes and omits some of them. The repertoire holds more than 450,000 clones, with roughly nine tenths as singletons. Sample: PBMCs or T cells enriched from blood (not recorded which). Receptors originate from a woman younger than 30 who had recovered from COVID-19.

The chain has TRBV6-5 and TRBJ2-3, with TRBD1 matching 7 bases. The V segment lost 8 bases and the J segment 0 bases; nucleotides outside the gene matches: 5. CDR3 size: 14 residues. CDR1 and CDR2 (germline): MNHEY, SVGAGI. The CDR3 DNA sequence: TGTGCCAGCGGTTCGGGACAGAGCACAGATACGCAGTATTTT. This translates into CASGSGQSTDTQYF.

This rearrangement joins TRBV29-1 to TRBJ1-1, with TRBD1 identical over 9 bases. The CDR3 covers 15 residues. V lost 6 bases and J lost 0; bases outside the gene matches: 8. Germline-derived CDR1 and CDR2 are SQVTM and ANQGSEA. CDR3 in amino acids: CSVNPTGGMNTEAFF. In nucleotides, the CDR3 is TGCAGCGTGAATCCGACAGGGGGTATGAACACTGAAGCTTTCTTT.

The chain is built from TRBV18 and TRBJ1-4, with D unresolved. The CDR3 consists of 16 residues. V lost 3 bases to trimming and J lost 4 bases, with 15 bases between them. Germline V CDR1 and CDR2: KGHSH, LQKENI. DNA of the CDR3: TGTGCCAGCTCACCCGAAGGCGGATCTAATAATGAAAAACTGTTTTTT. Protein: CASSPEGGSNNEKLFF.

The chain recombines TRBV3-1 (or the pseudogene TRBV3-2) with TRBJ1-6; 10 bases are shared with TRBD1. Germline values: CDR1 LGHDT, CDR2 YNNKEL (reference sequence). CDR3 length equals 13 residues. V gave up 5 bases and J gave up 10 bases; unmatched junction bases: 2. The CDR3 region has the DNA TGTGCCAGCAGCGGACAGGGGGGATCACCCCTCCACTTT. Translating it yields CASSGQGGSPLHF.

The chain employs TRBV2 and TRBJ1-4; no reliable D call. Trimming shortened V by 6 bases and J by 8 bases, and 10 bases separated the two germline ends. The CDR3 has 12 amino acids. Germline assignment: CDR1 SNHLY and CDR2 FYNNEI. This chain's CDR3 is CASSPGGEKLFF. The CDR3 DNA reads as TGTGCCAGCAGCCCCGGAGGAGAAAAACTGTTTTTT.

The chain combines TRBV6-5 with TRBJ1-1; D ambiguous. Trimming shortened V by 6 bases and J by 8 bases, and 10 bases separated the two germline ends. CDR1 and CDR2 from the germline V gene are MNHEY and SVGAGI. The CDR3 contains 11 residues. In nucleotides, the CDR3 is TGTGCCAGCAGCGGGTGGAGAGAAGCTTTCTTT. Protein product: CASSGWREAFF.

The rearrangement joins TRBV2 to TRBJ2-1; TRBD2 aligns across 10 bases. The germline V gene has CDR1 SNHLY and CDR2 FYNNEI. The V gene end was trimmed by 4 bases and the J gene end by 4 bases; junction bases not matched to a gene: 4. The CDR3 spans 15 residues. For the CDR3, the DNA is TGTGCCAGCAGTGGGGGTAGCGGGGGGTACAATGAGCAGTTCTTC. Protein product: CASSGGSGGYNEQFF.

The chain carries TRBV30 and TRBJ1-1, with 8 bases lining up with TRBD1. CDR3 length: 15 amino acids. V shed 3 bases and J 5 bases; nucleotides not matched to a gene: 11. Germline loops: CDR1 GTSNPN, CDR2 SVGIG (reference sequence). The CDR3 region has the DNA TGTGCCTGGAGGATCCTAGACAGGGGAAGAACTGAAGCTTTCTTT. This codes for CAWRILDRGRTEAFF.